The 22 T cell receptor beta chains listed next were all sequenced from one sample in a study of blood T cell repertoires in COVID-19. Some clones are missing from TCRdb's copy, which holds only in-frame ones; the method was immunoSEQ multiplex PCR. The sample comprises 290,000 or so clones, approximately 82% of which are singletons, and more than 4% rests with the top ten. The material sequenced was PBMCs or T cells enriched from blood (not recorded which). The receptors here all came from a middle-aged man who had been exposed to COVID-19.

This chain uses TRBV24-1 with TRBJ2-1, with a possible D match to TRBD1 (5 bases). The CDR3 spans 13 residues. CDR1 KGHDR and CDR2 SFDVKD come from the germline V gene. Between the trimmed V and J ends, which lost 9 bases and 8 bases, there was a span of 16 bases. Here the CDR3 reads CATQDKDRDEQFF. The CDR3 bases are TGTGCCACCCAGGACAAAGATCGCGATGAGCAGTTCTTC.

V gene TRBV11-2 combines with J gene TRBJ2-1, with D unresolved. Germline V gene lookup returns CDR1 SGHAT and CDR2 FQNNGV. V shed 8 bases and J shed 6 bases, with 14 bases lying between them. This CDR3 has 13 residues. This CDR3 is CASALGSFNEQFF. The DNA for the CDR3 is TGTGCCAGCGCTCTCGGGTCTTTCAATGAGCAGTTCTTC.

V gene TRBV3-1 (or the pseudogene TRBV3-2) combines with J gene TRBJ2-1; tentative D call: TRBD1 (6 bases). The V gene's germline CDR1 is LGHDT and CDR2 YNNKEL (reference sequence). The CDR3 has 17 residues. Trimming removed 1 base from V and 2 bases from J, with 15 bases in between. DNA of the CDR3: TGTGCCAGCAGCCAAGGGGTCGTAGGGGGAACCTACAATGAGCAGTTCTTC. This gives the protein CASSQGVVGGTYNEQFF.

This chain connects TRBV5-1 to TRBJ1-5; D uncertain. Germline-derived CDR1 and CDR2 are SGHRS and YFSETQ. Trimming shortened V by 0 bases and J by 0 bases, and 4 bases separated the two germline ends. This CDR3 spans 14 amino acids. CDR3 coding DNA: TGCGCCAGCAGCTTGGAATATAGCAATCAGCCCCAGCATTTT. Amino acids: CASSLEYSNQPQHF.

V gene TRBV5-4 combines with J gene TRBJ2-7; maybe TRBD1 (5 bases). Deletions cut 0 bases from V and 7 bases from J, with 11 bases between. The CDR3 spans 13 residues. Germline CDR1 and CDR2: SGHNT and YYREEE (reference sequence). CDR3 coding DNA: TGTGCCAGCAGCTTGGCCAGGGCAGGGGAGCAGTACTTC. Protein: CASSLARAGEQYF.

V gene TRBV19 combines with J gene TRBJ2-7, with 10 bases matching TRBD1. This CDR3 has 15 amino acids. Per the germline V gene, CDR1 is LNHDA and CDR2 is SQIVND (reference sequence). Trimming at V came to 5 bases and at J to 0 bases, leaving 4 bases not matched to a gene. The CDR3 DNA is TGTGCCAGTAGTTATGGGACAGGGGCCTCCTACGAGCAGTACTTC. Translation gives CASSYGTGASYEQYF.

V usage is TRBV7-9 and J usage is TRBJ2-3; 7 positions agree with TRBD2. Per the germline V gene, CDR1 is SEHNR and CDR2 is FQNEAQ (reference sequence). There are 16 residues in the CDR3. V lost 7 bases and J lost 2; bases outside the gene matches: 12. The CDR3 spells CASTPRGSQTTDTQYF. The CDR3, as DNA: TGTGCCAGCACCCCGCGCGGGAGTCAAACCACAGATACGCAGTATTTT. The full variable domain, completed using reference TRBV7-9 and TRBJ2-3, is DTGVSQNPRHKITKRGQNVTFRCDPISEHNRLYWYRQTLGQGPEFLTYFQNEAQLEKSRLLSDRFSAERPKGSFSTLEIQRTEQGDSAMYLCASTPRGSQTTDTQYFGPGTRLTVL.

The chain uses TRBV7-2 and TRBJ2-1; no clear D. V shed 0 bases and J shed 6 bases, with 12 bases lying between them. Germline CDR1 is SGHTA and CDR2 is FQGNSA. The CDR3 spans 15 residues. This CDR3 reads CASSLAETQLNEQFF. DNA of the CDR3: TGTGCCAGCAGCTTAGCGGAGACGCAGCTCAATGAGCAGTTCTTC.

This chain links TRBV28 with TRBJ1-5; 10 nucleotides match TRBD1. The CDR3 is 14 residues long. Trimming removed 7 bases from V and 4 bases from J; junction bases left unmatched: 4. The germline CDR1 and CDR2 sequences are MDHEN and SYDVKM. The CDR3 DNA reads TGTGCCAGCATCAGGGACAGGGGAAATCAGCCCCAGCATTTT. Encoded protein: CASIRDRGNQPQHF.

This clone has a single count. The chain has TRBV30 and TRBJ1-2; TRBD1 might be the D (6 bases). The CDR3 totals 12 residues. The germline V and J ends were trimmed by 7 bases and 2 bases, with 11 bases remaining between them. Germline values: CDR1 GTSNPN, CDR2 SVGIG (reference sequence). This CDR3 is CASGDTNYGYTF. The CDR3 DNA follows: TGTGCCTCAGGGGACACCAACTATGGCTACACCTTC.

This rearrangement joins TRBV7-3 to TRBJ2-2, with D uncertain. Trimming removed 5 bases from V and 9 bases from J, with 7 bases in between. Germline CDR1 reads SGHTA; CDR2 reads FQGTGA. The CDR3 consists of 11 residues. The CDR3 DNA reads as TGTGCCAGCAGCCTAGGAAGGGAGCTGTTTTTT. As protein: CASSLGRELFF.

CDR3: CASSLRLGNTEAFF. The CDR3, as DNA: TGTGCCAGCAGCTTGAGGCTGGGGAACACTGAAGCTTTCTTT. The chain employs TRBV7-2 and TRBJ1-1; D remains unclear. Germline V gives CDR1 SGHTA, CDR2 FQGNSA. The CDR3 totals 14 residues. Trimming pared 3 bases from V and 1 base from J, leaving 9 bases between.

This chain joins TRBV5-1 and TRBJ2-1, with a possible D match to TRBD2 (5 bases). V was trimmed by 4 bases and J by 2 bases, leaving 13 bases between them. Germline V gene sequence: CDR1 SGHRS, CDR2 YFSETQ. CDR3 size: 15 residues. This chain's CDR3 is CASSPAAPTYNEQFF. For the CDR3, the DNA is TGCGCCAGCAGCCCAGCGGCCCCTACCTACAATGAGCAGTTCTTC.

The chain is built from TRBV6-1 and TRBJ2-7, with 9 nucleotides matching TRBD1. CDR3 length: 14 amino acids. V dropped 8 bases and J dropped 5; count of bases not matched to a gene: 10. Per the germline V gene, CDR1 is MNHNS and CDR2 is SASEGT. The CDR3 is CASCSGQGTHEQYF. The CDR3 nucleotides are TGTGCCAGCTGCTCGGGACAGGGAACCCACGAGCAGTACTTC.

J is TRBJ2-3 and V is TRBV29-1, with a tentative D call TRBD2 (5 bases). Germline CDR1 is SQVTM and CDR2 is ANQGSEA. The CDR3 contains 18 residues. V gave up 1 base and J gave up 2 bases, with 22 bases separating them. The CDR3 nucleotides read TGCAGCGTTGAAGGTAGTGGGAGCAGGTCGCGGGTCACAGATACGCAGTATTTT. Amino acids: CSVEGSGSRSRVTDTQYF.

This chain joins TRBV2 and TRBJ1-1, with TRBD1 matching over 7 bases. This CDR3 is 13 amino acids long. V dropped 6 bases and J dropped 6; count of bases not matched to a gene: 7. The germline gives CDR1 SNHLY, CDR2 FYNNEI. The CDR3 loop is CASRGRGDSEAFF. The CDR3 DNA is TGTGCCAGCAGGGGCAGGGGGGATTCTGAAGCTTTCTTT.

The chain combines TRBV5-1 with TRBJ2-2; the match to TRBD2 covers 9 bases. Germline CDR1 SGHRS, CDR2 YFSETQ. This CDR3 comprises 15 residues. V gave up 3 bases and J gave up 2 bases; unmatched junction bases: 2. The CDR3 region is CASSSGLANTGELFF. CDR3 DNA: TGCGCCAGCAGCTCGGGACTAGCAAACACCGGGGAGCTGTTTTTT.

J is TRBJ2-1 and V is TRBV14, with TRBD2 identical over 14 bases. V lost 2 bases to trimming and J lost 0 bases; unmatched junction nucleotides: 9. The CDR3 runs 20 residues. Germline values: CDR1 SGHDN, CDR2 FVKESK. Here the CDR3 DNA reads TGTGCCAGCAGCCAATGCCCGACTAGCGGGAGGGCCAGCTCCTACAATGAGCAGTTCTTC. This encodes CASSQCPTSGRASSYNEQFF.

The J gene is TRBJ2-3, the V gene TRBV5-1; D may be TRBD1 (6 bases). V was clipped by 0 bases and J by 2 bases, with 7 bases between them. This CDR3 spans 14 amino acids. The germline gives CDR1 SGHRS, CDR2 YFSETQ. In DNA form, the CDR3 reads TGCGCCAGCAGCTTGGTGGGGGCCACAGATACGCAGTATTTT. Translated: CASSLVGATDTQYF.

This chain joins TRBV7-2 and TRBJ2-3, with 10 bases matching TRBD2. Germline trimming cut 1 base from V and 2 bases from J; bases unmatched to any gene: 3. The CDR3 is 16 residues long. From germline, CDR1 is SGHTA and CDR2 FQGNSA. CDR3 amino acids: CASSLGLAGLTDTQYF. The CDR3 DNA reads TGTGCCAGCAGCTTAGGACTAGCGGGTCTCACAGATACGCAGTATTTT.

The V gene is TRBV5-6, the J gene TRBJ1-2; 8 bases map to TRBD1. V trimming: 7 bases; J trimming: 2 bases; junction bases outside the gene matches: 4. Germline V CDR1 and CDR2: SGHDT, YYEEEE. This CDR3 has 13 residues. CDR3 in amino acids: CASSYRGNYGYTF. The CDR3, as DNA: TGTGCCAGCTCATACAGGGGGAACTATGGCTACACCTTC.

The chain couples TRBV20-1 to TRBJ2-2; weak D call: TRBD1 (6 bases). CDR3 length: 15 residues. V was trimmed by 3 bases and J by 6 bases, leaving 17 bases between them. In germline, CDR1 is DFQATT, CDR2 SNEGSKA (reference sequence). The CDR3 spells CSASSDPYRAGELFF. DNA of the CDR3: TGCAGTGCTAGTAGCGATCCATACAGGGCCGGGGAGCTGTTTTTT.